This T cell receptor beta chain was documented in a study of technical replicates of blood from several donors. Germline CDR1 reads SGHRS; CDR2 reads YFSETQ. V lost 2 bases, J lost 5 bases, and 12 bases stayed unmatched. There are 19 residues in the CDR3. Sequenced by immunoSEQ multiplex PCR; TCRdb stores in-frame clones only, minus some. The table shows just over 8,000 clones, with almost 90% occurring only once. Input material: PBMCs. The source is a human donor in good health. V gene TRBV5-1 combines with J gene TRBJ2-2; 13 positions agree with TRBD2. CDR3 sequence: CASSFIPGLAGVETGELFF. The CDR3 nucleotides are TGCGCCAGCAGCTTTATCCCAGGACTAGCGGGAGTGGAAACCGGGGAGCTGTTTTTT.